This T cell receptor beta chain was profiled in a study of T cell changes during pregnancy in multiple sclerosis. CDR1 is SGHRS, CDR2 YFSETQ, per germline. V gave up 2 bases and J gave up 4 bases; unmatched junction bases: 13. The CDR3 contains 18 residues. Clones were read by immunoSEQ multiplex PCR, and TCRdb kept only the in-frame ones, dropping some. The sample contains 65,000 to 85,000 clones, about 90% of which appear only once. This clonotype was sampled from a female donor with multiple sclerosis, enrolled in a pregnancy study. The sample was peripheral blood, taken after pregnancy. This sequence joins TRBV5-1 and TRBJ2-2, with 8 nucleotides matching TRBD2. Written as DNA, the CDR3 is TGCGCCAGCAGCTTCGCCTTGGTCGGGAGGGGAGGCACCGGGGAGCTGTTTTTT. It encodes CASSFALVGRGGTGELFF. Filled out from reference TRBV5-1 and TRBJ2-2, the complete variable domain reads KAGVTQTPRYLIKTRGQQVTLSCSPISGHRSVSWYQQTPGQGLQFLFEYFSETQRNKGNFPGRFSGRQFSNSRSEMNVSTLELGDSALYLCASSFALVGRGGTGELFFGEGSRLTVL.